This T cell receptor beta chain was identified in a study of blood T cells in healthy people across ages. Whole-study findings and limits: Calculation of diversity from one million T cells yielded estimates considered to be underestimates. Per-million-T-cell TCR beta diversity fell roughly linearly with age. Comparison with aged donors showed that long-lived donors had more naive CD4+ cells and higher diversity. Unsorted PBMC material precluded a definitive naive versus antigen-experienced comparison.

A remark on this clonotype: Antigen unknown.

The germline V gene has CDR1 MNHEY and CDR2 SVGEGT. The CDR3 spans 17 residues. V lost 2 bases, J lost 1 base, and 7 bases stayed unmatched. Primers used in a second PCR of about 7 to 12 cycles were a sample-barcoded 5' primer and a J-beta primer mix. TCRdb independently ran MiXCR on the 5' RACE reads; one entry per CDR3 protein. The sample comprises about 1,500,000 distinct CDR3 sequences, over 25% of which are singletons, and roughly 8% rests with the top ten. This receptor was obtained from a woman younger than 45 in good health. Sequenced input: blood. This chain joins TRBV6-2 or TRBV6-3 and TRBJ1-1; the match to TRBD1 covers 10 bases. CDR3 DNA sequence: TGTGCCAGCAGTTACCACGGACAGGGGGACGAGAACACTGAAGCTTTCTTT. Its translation: CASSYHGQGDENTEAFF.